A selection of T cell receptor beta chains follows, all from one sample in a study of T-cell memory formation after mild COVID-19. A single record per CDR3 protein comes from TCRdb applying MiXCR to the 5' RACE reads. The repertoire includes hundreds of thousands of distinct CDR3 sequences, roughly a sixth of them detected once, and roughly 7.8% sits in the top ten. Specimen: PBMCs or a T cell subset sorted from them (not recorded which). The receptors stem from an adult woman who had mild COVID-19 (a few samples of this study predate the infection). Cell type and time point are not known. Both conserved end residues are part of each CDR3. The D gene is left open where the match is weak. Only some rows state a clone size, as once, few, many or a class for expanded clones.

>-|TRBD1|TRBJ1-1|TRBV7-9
CASSLALGQRRNEAFF
TGTGCCAGCAGCTTAGCGCTGGGACAGCGACGTAATGAAGCTTTCTTT
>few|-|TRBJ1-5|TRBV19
CASRGPRRSNQPQHF
TGTGCCAGTAGGGGCCCTCGTCGTAGCAATCAGCCCCAGCATTTT
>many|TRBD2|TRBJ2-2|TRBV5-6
CASSQLAGPNTGELFF
TGTGCCAGCAGCCAACTAGCGGGGCCGAACACCGGGGAGCTGTTTTTT
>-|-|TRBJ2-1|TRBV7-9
CASSARNYNEQFF
TGTGCCAGCAGCGCCAGAAACTACAATGAGCAGTTCTTC
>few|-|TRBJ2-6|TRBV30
CAWLGLPGANVLTF
TGTGCCTGGCTTGGACTGCCTGGGGCCAACGTCCTGACTTTC
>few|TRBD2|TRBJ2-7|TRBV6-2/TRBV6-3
CASGVAGGLLF
TGTGCCAGCGGAGTAGCGGGAGGTCTTCTCTTC
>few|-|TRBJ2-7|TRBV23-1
CASSPRDGGYEQYF
TGCGCCAGCAGTCCCCGGGACGGAGGCTACGAGCAGTACTTC
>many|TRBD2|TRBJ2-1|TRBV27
CASNPISGSSYNEQFF
TGTGCCAGCAACCCTATTAGCGGGAGCTCCTACAATGAGCAGTTCTTC
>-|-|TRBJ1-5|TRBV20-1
CSARWPNSNQPQHF
TGCAGTGCGAGGTGGCCGAATAGCAATCAGCCCCAGCATTTT
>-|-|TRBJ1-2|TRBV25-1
CASGDGAGYTF
TGTGCCAGCGGGGACGGTGCTGGCTACACCTTC
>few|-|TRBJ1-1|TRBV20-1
CSASGLTEAFF
TGCAGTGCTAGTGGTTTGACTGAAGCTTTCTTT
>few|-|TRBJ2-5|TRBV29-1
CSVERQEETQYF
TGCAGCGTTGAAAGACAGGAAGAGACCCAGTACTTC
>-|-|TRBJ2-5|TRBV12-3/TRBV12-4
CASSLWTQGTQYF
TGTGCCAGCAGTTTATGGACCCAGGGGACCCAGTACTTC
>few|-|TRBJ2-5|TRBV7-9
CASSLQGPQSTQYF
TGTGCCAGCAGCCTACAGGGACCCCAATCGACCCAGTACTTC
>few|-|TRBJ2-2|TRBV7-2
CASSLGFVPTPEDVAGELFF
TGTGCCAGCAGCTTAGGATTTGTGCCTACCCCCGAGGATGTTGCCGGGGAGCTGTTTTTT
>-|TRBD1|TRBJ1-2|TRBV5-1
CASSLDGTGSGYTF
TGCGCCAGCAGCTTGGACGGGACAGGATCTGGCTACACCTTC
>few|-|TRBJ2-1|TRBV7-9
CASSPPPGYNEQFF
TGTGCCAGCAGCCCCCCTCCGGGTTACAATGAGCAGTTCTTC
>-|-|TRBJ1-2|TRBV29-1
CSVDSGSNYGYTF
TGCAGCGTTGACTCAGGGTCGAACTATGGCTACACCTTC
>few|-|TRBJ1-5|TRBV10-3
CAISEVHSNQPQHF
TGTGCCATCAGTGAGGTACACAGCAATCAGCCCCAGCATTTT
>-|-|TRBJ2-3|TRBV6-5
CASRWGDTQYF
TGTGCCAGTCGGTGGGGAGATACGCAGTATTTT
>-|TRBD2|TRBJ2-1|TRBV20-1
CSGQRGSSYNEQFF
TGCAGTGGACAGCGGGGGAGCTCCTACAATGAGCAGTTCTTC
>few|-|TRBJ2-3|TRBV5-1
CASSSTRNTQYF
TGCGCCAGCAGCTCGACTAGGAATACGCAGTATTTT
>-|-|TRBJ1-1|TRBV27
CASSPTAGRYRWNTEAFF
TGTGCCAGCAGCCCTACCGCTGGCCGATACAGGTGGAACACTGAAGCTTTCTTT
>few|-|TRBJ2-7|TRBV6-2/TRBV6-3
CASTSWDPNSGQYF
TGTGCCAGCACGTCCTGGGATCCCAATTCGGGGCAGTACTTC
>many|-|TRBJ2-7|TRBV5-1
CASSLVSGNDEQYF
TGCGCCAGCAGCTTGGTGTCGGGAAACGACGAGCAGTACTTC
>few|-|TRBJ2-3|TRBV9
CASSRRDSPTPDTQYF
TGTGCCAGCAGTCGGAGGGACAGTCCCACCCCAGATACGCAGTATTTT
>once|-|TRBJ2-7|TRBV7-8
CASTPDRASLPPYEQYF
TGTGCCAGCACCCCCGATCGTGCCTCTCTCCCCCCCTACGAGCAGTACTTC
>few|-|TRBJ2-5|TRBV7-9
CASREAETQYF
TGTGCCAGCAGAGAGGCGGAGACCCAGTACTTC
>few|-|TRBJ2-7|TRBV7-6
CASSLVAGDEQYF
TGTGCCAGCAGCTTAGTTGCAGGGGACGAGCAGTACTTC